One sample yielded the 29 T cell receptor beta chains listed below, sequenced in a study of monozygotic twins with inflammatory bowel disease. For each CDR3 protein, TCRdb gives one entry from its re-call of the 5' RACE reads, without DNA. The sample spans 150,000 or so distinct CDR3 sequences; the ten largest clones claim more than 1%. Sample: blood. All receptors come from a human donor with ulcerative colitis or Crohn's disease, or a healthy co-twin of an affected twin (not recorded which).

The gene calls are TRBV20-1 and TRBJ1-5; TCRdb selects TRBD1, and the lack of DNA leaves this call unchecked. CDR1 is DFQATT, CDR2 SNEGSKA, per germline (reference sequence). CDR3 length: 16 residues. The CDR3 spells CSAREGQGYSHQPQHF.

Here the CDR3 reads CASSLGLASNEQFF. V is TRBV7-2 and J is TRBJ2-1. The CDR3 extends over 14 amino acids. Germline V gene lookup returns CDR1 SGHTA and CDR2 FQGNSA.

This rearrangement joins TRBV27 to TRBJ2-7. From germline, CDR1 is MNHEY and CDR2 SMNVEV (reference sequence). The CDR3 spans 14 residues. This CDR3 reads CASSRLGLGYEQYF.

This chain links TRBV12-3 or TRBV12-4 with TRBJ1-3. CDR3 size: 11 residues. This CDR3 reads CASSRENTIYF.

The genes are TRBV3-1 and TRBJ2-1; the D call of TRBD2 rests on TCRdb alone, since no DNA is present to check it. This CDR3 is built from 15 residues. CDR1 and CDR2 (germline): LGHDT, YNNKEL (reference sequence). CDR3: CASSQAAARSNEQFF.

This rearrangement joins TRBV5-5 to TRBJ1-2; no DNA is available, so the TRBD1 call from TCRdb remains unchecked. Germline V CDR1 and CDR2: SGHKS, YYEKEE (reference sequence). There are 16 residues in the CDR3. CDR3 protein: CASSLSARGAGYGYTF.

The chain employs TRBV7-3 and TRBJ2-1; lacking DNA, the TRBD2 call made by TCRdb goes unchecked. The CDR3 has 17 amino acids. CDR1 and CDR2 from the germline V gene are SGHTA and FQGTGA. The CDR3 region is CASSLSSWQAPYNEQFF.

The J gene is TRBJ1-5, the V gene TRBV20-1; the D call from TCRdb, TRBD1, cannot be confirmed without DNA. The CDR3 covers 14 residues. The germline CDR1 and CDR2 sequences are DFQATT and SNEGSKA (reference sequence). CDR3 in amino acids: CSARERTGNQPQHF.

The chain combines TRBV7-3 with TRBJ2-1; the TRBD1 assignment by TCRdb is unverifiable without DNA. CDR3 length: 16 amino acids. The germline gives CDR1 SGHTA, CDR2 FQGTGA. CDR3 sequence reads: CASSLKTGQGINEQFF.

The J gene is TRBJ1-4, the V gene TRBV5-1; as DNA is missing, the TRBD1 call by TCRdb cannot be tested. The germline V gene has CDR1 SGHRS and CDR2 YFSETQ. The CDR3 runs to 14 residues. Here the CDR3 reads CASSLYGADEKLFF.

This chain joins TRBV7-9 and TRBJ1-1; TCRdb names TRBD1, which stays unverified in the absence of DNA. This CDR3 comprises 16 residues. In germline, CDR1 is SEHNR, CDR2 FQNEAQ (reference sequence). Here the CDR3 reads CASSLRRGVGNTEAFF.

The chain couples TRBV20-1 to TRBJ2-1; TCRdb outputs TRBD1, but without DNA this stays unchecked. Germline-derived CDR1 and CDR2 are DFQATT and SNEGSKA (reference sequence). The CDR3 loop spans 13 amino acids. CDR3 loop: CSASRDRGNEQFF.

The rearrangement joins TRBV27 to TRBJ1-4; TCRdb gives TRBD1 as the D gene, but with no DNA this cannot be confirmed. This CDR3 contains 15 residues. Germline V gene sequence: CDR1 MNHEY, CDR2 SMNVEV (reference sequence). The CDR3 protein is CASSSGETANEKLFF.

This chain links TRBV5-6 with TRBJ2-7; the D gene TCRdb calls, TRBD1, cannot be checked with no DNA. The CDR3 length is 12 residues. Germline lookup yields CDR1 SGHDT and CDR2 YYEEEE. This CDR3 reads CASSSITGEQYF.

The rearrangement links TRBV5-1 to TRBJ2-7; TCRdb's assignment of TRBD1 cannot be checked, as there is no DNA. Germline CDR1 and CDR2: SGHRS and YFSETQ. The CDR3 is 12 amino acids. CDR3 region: CASSVGGHEQYF.

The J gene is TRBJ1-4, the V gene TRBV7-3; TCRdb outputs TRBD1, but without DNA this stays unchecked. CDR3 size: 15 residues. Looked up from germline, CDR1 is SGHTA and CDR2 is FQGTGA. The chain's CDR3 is CASSLTGTGGEKLFF.

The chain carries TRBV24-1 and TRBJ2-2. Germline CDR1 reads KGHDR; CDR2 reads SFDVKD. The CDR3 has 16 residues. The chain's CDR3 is CATSDFGSENTGELFF.

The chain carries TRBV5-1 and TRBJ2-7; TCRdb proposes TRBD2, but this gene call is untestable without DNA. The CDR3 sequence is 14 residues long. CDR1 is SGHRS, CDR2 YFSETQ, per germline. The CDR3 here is CASSLSPTSYEQYF.

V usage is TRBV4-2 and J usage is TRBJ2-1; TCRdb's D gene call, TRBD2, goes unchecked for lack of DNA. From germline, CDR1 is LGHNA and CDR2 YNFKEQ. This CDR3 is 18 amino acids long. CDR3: CASSQVSGTVPPYNEQFF.

CDR3 in amino acids: CASSLSHREPYNEQFF. The chain links TRBV12-3 or TRBV12-4 to TRBJ2-1. The CDR3 is 16 residues long.

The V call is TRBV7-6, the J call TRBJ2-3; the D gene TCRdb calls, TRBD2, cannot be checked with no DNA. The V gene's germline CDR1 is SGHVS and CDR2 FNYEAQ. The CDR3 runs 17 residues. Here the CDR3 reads CASSLRDGLAGTDTQYF.

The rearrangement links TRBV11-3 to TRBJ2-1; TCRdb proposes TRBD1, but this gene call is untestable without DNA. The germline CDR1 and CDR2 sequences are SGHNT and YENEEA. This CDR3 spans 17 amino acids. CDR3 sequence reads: CASSPRGMGGRQNEQFF.

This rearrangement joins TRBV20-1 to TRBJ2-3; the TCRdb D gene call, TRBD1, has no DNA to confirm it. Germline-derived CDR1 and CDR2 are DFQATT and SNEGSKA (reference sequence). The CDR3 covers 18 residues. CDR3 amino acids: CSASESRQGPTSTDTQYF.

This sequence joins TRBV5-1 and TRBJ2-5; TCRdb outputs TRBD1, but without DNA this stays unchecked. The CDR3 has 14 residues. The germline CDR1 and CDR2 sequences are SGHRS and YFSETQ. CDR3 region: CASSIRTGQETQYF.

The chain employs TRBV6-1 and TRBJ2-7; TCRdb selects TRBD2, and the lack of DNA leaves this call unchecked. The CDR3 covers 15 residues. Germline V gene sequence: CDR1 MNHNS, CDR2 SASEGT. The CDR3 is CASRRSGTSNDEQYF.

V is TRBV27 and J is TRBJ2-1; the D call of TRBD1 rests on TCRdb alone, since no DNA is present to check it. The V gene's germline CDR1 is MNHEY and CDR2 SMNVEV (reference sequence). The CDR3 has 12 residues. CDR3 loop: CASSFLRDRYFF.

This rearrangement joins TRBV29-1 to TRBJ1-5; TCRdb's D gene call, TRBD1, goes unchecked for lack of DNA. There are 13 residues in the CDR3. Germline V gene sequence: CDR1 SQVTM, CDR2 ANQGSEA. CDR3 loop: CSVSGASNQPQHF.

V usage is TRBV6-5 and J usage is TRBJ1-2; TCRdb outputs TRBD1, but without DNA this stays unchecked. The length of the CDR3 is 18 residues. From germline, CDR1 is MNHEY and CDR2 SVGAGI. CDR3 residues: CASIRTGPTHSINYGYTF.

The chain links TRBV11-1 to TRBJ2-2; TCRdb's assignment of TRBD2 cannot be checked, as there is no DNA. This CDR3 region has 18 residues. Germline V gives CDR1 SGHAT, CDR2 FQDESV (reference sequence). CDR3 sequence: CASSLRGEREGFTGELFF.